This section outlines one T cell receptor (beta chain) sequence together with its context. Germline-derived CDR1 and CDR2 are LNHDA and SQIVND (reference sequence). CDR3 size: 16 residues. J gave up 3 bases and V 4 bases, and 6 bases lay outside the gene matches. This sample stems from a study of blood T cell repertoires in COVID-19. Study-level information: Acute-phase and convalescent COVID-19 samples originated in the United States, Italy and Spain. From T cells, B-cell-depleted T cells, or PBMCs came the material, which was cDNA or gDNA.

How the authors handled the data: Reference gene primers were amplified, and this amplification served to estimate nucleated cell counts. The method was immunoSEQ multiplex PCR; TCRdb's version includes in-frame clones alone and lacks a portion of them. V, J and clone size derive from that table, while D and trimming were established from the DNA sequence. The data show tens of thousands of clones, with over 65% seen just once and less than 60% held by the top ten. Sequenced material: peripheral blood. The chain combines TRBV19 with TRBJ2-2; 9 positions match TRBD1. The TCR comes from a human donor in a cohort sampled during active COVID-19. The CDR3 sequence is CASSRPGQGYTGELFF. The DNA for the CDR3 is TGTGCCAGTAGTAGACCGGGACAGGGCTACACCGGGGAGCTGTTTTTT.